One sample yielded the 30 T cell receptor beta chains listed below, sequenced in a study of T cells in Graves' hyperthyroidism and ophthalmopathy. From RNA transcripts, TCR beta CDR3 regions were amplified. Using the HTBI primer set, a first-round RT-PCR was run on the TCR CDR3. MiXCR, applied by TCRdb to the multiplex PCR reads, yields one record per CDR3 protein. This table holds hundreds of thousands of distinct CDR3 sequences, 15% to 20% found once. The sample was blood. The receptors stem from a woman aged 30 to 39 with Graves' hyperthyroidism.

The genes are TRBV12-3 or TRBV12-4 and TRBJ1-1; possible D gene TRBD1, 6 bases. Trimming left V 9 bases short and J 7 bases short, with 15 bases between. The CDR3 loop spans 12 amino acids. The CDR3: CASRGGGFEAFF. CDR3 DNA sequence: TGTGCCAGTCGGGGGGGCGGCTTTGAAGCTTTCTTT.

This clonotype was detected only a few times. J is TRBJ2-2 and V is TRBV6-6, with D hard to call. Trimming cost V 0 bases and J 0 bases, with 8 bases left between them. Germline CDR1 and CDR2: MNHNY and SVGAGI (reference sequence). This CDR3 region has 16 residues. The DNA of the CDR3 is TGTGCCAGCAGTTACTCCCAGGCCCCGAACACCGGGGAGCTGTTTTTT. Translation: CASSYSQAPNTGELFF.

This clonotype was seen ten or more times. This chain uses TRBV5-1 with TRBJ1-1; no definite D call. In germline, CDR1 is SGHRS, CDR2 YFSETQ. The length of the CDR3 is 12 residues. V lost 0 bases and J lost 6, with 6 bases in between. CDR3 bases: TGCGCCAGCAGCTTGGTGGCCGCTGAAGCTTTCTTT. Protein: CASSLVAAEAFF.

The chain has TRBV2 and TRBJ2-3, with D perhaps TRBD2 (6 bases). The CDR3 loop spans 15 amino acids. Germline V gene data show CDR1 as SNHLY and CDR2 as FYNNEI. With 3 bases removed from V and 6 bases from J, the gap between germline ends came to 16 bases. For the CDR3, the DNA is TGTGCCAGCAGTGACGGCCTAGCGCTGGGGGATACGCAGTATTTT. Translation: CASSDGLALGDTQYF. Looking up the rest from reference TRBV2 and TRBJ2-3 gives the full variable domain: EPEVTQTPSHQVTQMGQEVILRCVPISNHLYFYWYRQILGQKVEFLVSFYNNEISEKSEIFDDQFSVERPDGSNFTLKIRSTKLEDSAMYFCASSDGLALGDTQYFGPGTRLTVL.

There are many counts of this clonotype. The chain has TRBV20-1 and TRBJ2-7; no clear D gene. Trimming shortened V by 0 bases and J by 2 bases, and 5 bases separated the two germline ends. CDR3 length: 12 residues. Germline CDR1 is DFQATT and CDR2 is SNEGSKA (reference sequence). The CDR3 bases are TGCAGTGCTAGAGACATCACCTACGAGCAGTACTTC. Protein sequence: CSARDITYEQYF.

This clonotype was detected a few times. One junction end does not reproduce the germline sequence, and a read error may be involved. V usage is TRBV2 and J usage is TRBJ1-5; 11 positions agree with TRBD1. The CDR3 runs 18 residues. Per the germline V gene, CDR1 is SNHLY and CDR2 is FYNNEI. In DNA, the CDR3 is TGTGCCACCAGTAAGGACAGGGGGCGGCTATATAGCAATCAGCCCCAGCATTTT. Its translation is CATSKDRGRLYSNQPQHF.

This clonotype was recorded a few times. This chain joins TRBV20-1 and TRBJ1-5; TRBD1 is a possible D gene (5 bases). Trimming pared 1 base from V and 7 bases from J, leaving 14 bases between. The CDR3 consists of 14 residues. The germline gives CDR1 DFQATT, CDR2 SNEGSKA (reference sequence). In DNA form, the CDR3 reads TGCAGTGCTAGAGTCGGGTGGGGGACGCAGCCCCAGCATTTT. It specifies CSARVGWGTQPQHF.

The chain has TRBV5-1 and TRBJ2-3, with TRBD2 as a possible D gene (6 bases). V was pared by 5 bases and J by 1 base, with 17 bases between. CDR3 size: 16 residues. The germline V gene encodes CDR1 SGHRS and CDR2 YFSETQ. The CDR3, as DNA: TGCGCCAGCAGGAGGGAACGAGGAGGGGGCACAGATACGCAGTATTTT. Encoded protein: CASRRERGGGTDTQYF.

This clonotype occurred many times. The chain employs TRBV7-9 and TRBJ1-2; 8 nucleotides agree with TRBD1. V shed 0 bases and J 2 bases; nucleotides not matched to a gene: 5. This CDR3 region has 16 residues. Germline V gene data show CDR1 as SEHNR and CDR2 as FQNEAQ (reference sequence). CDR3 amino acids: CASSLARGQDNYGYTF. DNA for the CDR3: TGTGCCAGCAGCTTAGCGAGGGGACAGGACAACTATGGCTACACCTTC.

This clonotype appeared a few times. The chain links TRBV5-1 to TRBJ1-6; D not certain. Germline V gene data show CDR1 as SGHRS and CDR2 as YFSETQ. This CDR3 region has 15 residues. V was shortened by 0 bases and J by 6 bases, with 10 bases between the two germline ends. CDR3 nucleotide sequence: TGCGCCAGCAGCTTGGACCTACACCGTAATTCACCCCTCCACTTT. Its protein is CASSLDLHRNSPLHF.

This clonotype was seen many times. The chain links TRBV4-1 to TRBJ1-2; possible D gene TRBD1, 5 bases. Germline V CDR1 and CDR2: MGHRA, YSYEKL. Trimming removed 4 bases from V and 7 bases from J, with 16 bases in between. CDR3 size: 14 residues. The DNA for the CDR3 is TGCGCCAGCAGCCCGCTCCAGGGAAGTCCTGGCTACACCTTC. Protein: CASSPLQGSPGYTF.

In this sample, this clonotype turned up many times. The chain uses TRBV2 and TRBJ2-1, with D perhaps TRBD1 or TRBD2 (5 bases each). The CDR3 covers 13 residues. V was pared by 7 bases and J by 5 bases, with 12 bases between. Germline CDR1 is SNHLY and CDR2 is FYNNEI. The CDR3 bases are TGTGCCAGCAAGACAGACTACCACAATGAGCAGTTCTTC. It codes for CASKTDYHNEQFF.

The sample holds a few counts of this clonotype. The chain employs TRBV28 and TRBJ1-1, with D uncertain. Germline CDR1 is MDHEN and CDR2 is SYDVKM. Trimming cost V 7 bases and J 5 bases, with 14 bases left between them. This CDR3 region has 13 residues. CDR3: CASTLLRRTEAFF. In nucleotides, the CDR3 is TGTGCCAGCACCCTTCTCCGACGGACTGAAGCTTTCTTT.

The rearrangement links TRBV25-1 to TRBJ2-2; D is ambiguous. Looked up from germline, CDR1 is MGHDK and CDR2 is SYGVNS. The CDR3 has 12 amino acids. Trimming stripped 6 bases from V and 7 bases from J, with 9 bases between. The CDR3 coding sequence is TGTGCCAGCAGGATTGATGGCGGGGAGCTGTTTTTT. It encodes CASRIDGGELFF.

This clonotype occurred once. This may be a read error, as it is one base from a much larger clone. The J gene is TRBJ1-6, the V gene TRBV3-1; 8 bases are a match to TRBD1. The V gene end was trimmed by 0 bases and the J gene end by 12 bases; junction bases not matched to a gene: 4. Germline CDR1 is LGHDT and CDR2 is YNNKEL (reference sequence). CDR3 length: 14 amino acids. The CDR3 loop reads CASSQDTGGIPLHF. The CDR3 DNA reads TGTGCCAGCAGCCAAGATACAGGGGGTATACCCCTCCACTTT. The full variable domain, with the rest looked up from reference TRBV3-1 and TRBJ1-6, is DTAVSQTPKYLVTQMGNDKSIKCEQNLGHDTMYWYKQDSKKFLKIMFSYNNKELIINETVPNRFSPKSPDKAHLNLHINSLELGDSAVYFCASSQDTGGIPLHFGNGTRLTVT.

This clonotype was seen repeatedly, ten times or more. The V gene is TRBV15, the J gene TRBJ1-2; 7 bases are a match to TRBD1. The CDR3 consists of 14 residues. V lost 3 bases and J lost 5; bases outside the gene matches: 6. The germline V gene has CDR1 LNHNV and CDR2 YYDKDF (reference sequence). CDR3 sequence: CATSREGQTYGYTF. The CDR3 nucleotides read TGTGCCACCAGCAGGGAGGGACAGACGTATGGCTACACCTTC.

This clonotype was found a few times. This chain links TRBV18 with TRBJ2-5; D call uncertain. Trimming pared 0 bases from V and 5 bases from J, leaving 10 bases between. Germline CDR1 reads KGHSH; CDR2 reads LQKENI. The CDR3 consists of 14 residues. CDR3: CASSPPRRLETQYF. The CDR3 DNA reads as TGTGCCAGCTCACCACCGAGGAGACTGGAGACCCAGTACTTC.

This clonotype was seen many times. V gene TRBV3-1 combines with J gene TRBJ2-1; TRBD2 aligns across 13 bases. Looked up from germline, CDR1 is LGHDT and CDR2 is YNNKEL (reference sequence). Trimming took 4 bases from V and 8 from J; bases not matched to a gene: 14. This CDR3 contains 18 residues. Here the CDR3 reads CASSPGLAGAALPHEQFF. In DNA, the CDR3 is TGTGCCAGCAGCCCCGGACTAGCGGGGGCCGCCCTCCCCCATGAGCAGTTCTTC.

The V gene is TRBV19, the J gene TRBJ2-3; D is unclear. V lost 4 bases to trimming and J lost 6 bases, with 11 bases between them. This CDR3 is 13 amino acids long. Germline V lookup: CDR1 LNHDA, CDR2 SQIVND (reference sequence). The CDR3 is CASSTWSRDTQYF. The CDR3 nucleotides are TGTGCCAGTAGTACCTGGTCCCGGGATACGCAGTATTTT. Supplemented by reference TRBV19 and TRBJ2-3, the full variable domain reads DGGITQSPKYLFRKEGQNVTLSCEQNLNHDAMYWYRQDPGQGLRLIYYSQIVNDFQKGDIAEGYSVSREKKESFPLTVTSAQKNPTAFYLCASSTWSRDTQYFGPGTRLTVL.

The table lists this clonotype with many counts. The chain recombines TRBV27 with TRBJ2-7, with D uncertain. The CDR3 extends over 13 amino acids. Trimming cost V 2 bases and J 2 bases, with 7 bases left between them. Germline lookup yields CDR1 MNHEY and CDR2 SMNVEV (reference sequence). In DNA form, the CDR3 reads TGTGCCAGCAGTTTAGGGGTCACCTACGAGCAGTACTTC. It specifies CASSLGVTYEQYF.

Many counts were recorded for this clonotype. The chain couples TRBV12-3 or TRBV12-4 to TRBJ1-2, with TRBD1 as a possible D gene (6 bases). The CDR3 totals 12 residues. V dropped 4 bases and J dropped 3 bases, with 6 bases sitting between them. The CDR3 region is CASSSGDYGYTF. The CDR3 DNA reads as TGTGCCAGCAGTTCAGGGGACTATGGCTACACCTTC.

The chain links TRBV12-3 or TRBV12-4 to TRBJ1-5; D is ambiguous. This CDR3 spans 11 amino acids. V was pared by 2 bases and J by 6 bases, with 2 bases between. In DNA form, the CDR3 reads TGTGCCAGCAGTTTACCTCAGCCCCAGCATTTT. It specifies CASSLPQPQHF.

This clonotype was recorded only once. V gene TRBV14 combines with J gene TRBJ1-1; no definite D call. The CDR3 spans 15 residues. Deletions cut 4 bases from V and 0 bases from J, with 12 bases between. Germline loops: CDR1 SGHDN, CDR2 FVKESK. The CDR3 loop is CASSLFAALNTEAFF. As DNA, the CDR3 is TGTGCCAGCAGCCTCTTTGCGGCTTTGAACACTGAAGCTTTCTTT.

This clonotype was counted ten times or more. The chain couples TRBV5-4 to TRBJ2-3; no firm D call. The germline V gene encodes CDR1 SGHNT and CDR2 YYREEE (reference sequence). This CDR3 is built from 15 residues. Trimming left V 3 bases short and J 3 bases short, with 14 bases between. For the CDR3, the DNA is TGTGCCAGCAGCTCGTGGACCGTGGGGACAGATACGCAGTATTTT. Amino acids: CASSSWTVGTDTQYF.

The table lists this clonotype with many counts. The chain combines TRBV7-2 with TRBJ2-5; 9 bases align to TRBD2. Germline V gene data show CDR1 as SGHTA and CDR2 as FQGNSA. This CDR3 has 14 residues. J was trimmed by 6 bases and V by 3 bases; bases with no gene match: 5. The CDR3 nucleotides are TGTGCCAGCAGCTTCGCTAGCGGGGAGAAGACCCAGTACTTC. As protein: CASSFASGEKTQYF. The full variable domain, its missing parts supplied by reference TRBV7-2 and TRBJ2-5, is GAGVSQSPSNKVTEKGKDVELRCDPISGHTALYWYRQSLGQGLEFLIYFQGNSAPDKSGLPSDRFSAERTGGSVSTLTIQRTQQEDSAVYLCASSFASGEKTQYFGPGTRLLVL.

The chain links TRBV5-1 to TRBJ2-5, with D perhaps assigned TRBD1 or TRBD2 (5 bases each). In germline, CDR1 is SGHRS, CDR2 YFSETQ. The V gene lost 1 base and the J gene lost 3 bases, with 13 bases spanning the gap. The CDR3 has 15 amino acids. CDR3 in DNA: TGCGCCAGCAGCTTGTCGGGGCGAGGGGAAGAGACCCAGTACTTC. Its protein is CASSLSGRGEETQYF.

The rearrangement uses TRBV30 and TRBJ2-7; no clear D gene. The V and J ends lost 2 bases and 0 bases respectively, with 11 bases between them. The CDR3 runs to 14 residues. Germline-derived CDR1 and CDR2 are GTSNPN and SVGIG (reference sequence). The CDR3 sequence is CAWSRGRSSYEQYF. The CDR3 region has the DNA TGTGCCTGGAGTAGAGGACGCAGCTCCTACGAGCAGTACTTC.

This clonotype was detected ten times or more. The V and J genes are TRBV20-1 and TRBJ1-1, with 7 bases aligning to TRBD1. V was pared by 6 bases and J by 0 bases, with 4 bases of the junction left unmatched. This CDR3 has 13 residues. In germline, CDR1 is DFQATT, CDR2 SNEGSKA (reference sequence). The CDR3 loop is CSALDRVNTEAFF. In nucleotides, the CDR3 is TGCAGTGCGCTCGACAGGGTGAACACTGAAGCTTTCTTT.

This clonotype was observed many times. This rearrangement joins TRBV28 to TRBJ2-1; 10 bases line up with TRBD1. This CDR3 is built from 14 residues. Trimming at V came to 9 bases and at J to 7 bases, leaving 9 bases not matched to a gene. CDR1 and CDR2 from the germline V gene are MDHEN and SYDVKM. CDR3: CASYDRGRRNEQFF. CDR3 nucleotide sequence: TGTGCCAGTTATGACAGGGGGCGAAGAAATGAGCAGTTCTTC.

The chain joins TRBV5-4 to TRBJ2-5; 8 bases agree with TRBD2. Germline CDR1 is SGHNT and CDR2 is YYREEE (reference sequence). The junction had 2 bases not matched to a gene; V was cut back by 3 bases and J by 1 base. The CDR3 extends over 14 amino acids. The chain's CDR3 is CASSSSGSQETQYF. The CDR3 DNA reads as TGTGCCAGCAGCTCCAGCGGGAGCCAAGAGACCCAGTACTTC.